This T cell receptor beta chain was observed in a study of shared clonotypes between healthy human individuals. Some clones are missing from TCRdb's copy, which holds only in-frame ones; the method was immunoSEQ multiplex PCR. The sample has some 1 million clones, about 80% seen once. This clone was counted between two and nine times. This clonotype originated in a man between 18 and 35 years old in good health. The source material was memory CD4+ T cells sorted from blood. The subset denotes: CD45RA-negative fraction.

The CDR3 loop reads CASSPGAVSYEQYF. In DNA form, the CDR3 reads TGTGCCAGCAGCCCCGGAGCGGTTAGCTACGAGCAGTACTTC. The rearrangement uses TRBV4-2 and TRBJ2-7, with D possibly matching TRBD2 (5 bases). Trimming removed 4 bases at V and 3 bases at J, with 13 bases between. Germline V gene data show CDR1 as LGHNA and CDR2 as YNFKEQ. The CDR3 sequence is 14 residues long.